This T cell receptor (beta chain) was documented in a study of Ad26.COV2.S vaccination and SARS-CoV-2 variants. Using immunoSEQ multiplex PCR, the repertoire was profiled, and TCRdb retains in-frame clones only, with some absent. Of about 440,000 clones listed, about 90% are singletons. V lost 9 bases and J lost 1; bases outside the gene matches: 6. This CDR3 is 14 amino acids long. Germline assignment: CDR1 SGHNT and CDR2 YENEEA. The treatment is: over 15 received Ad26.COV2.S at low or high dose, single or two shots; 5 received placebo; per-sample allocation not given. The study sampled participants on day 63 after the first vaccine or placebo injection.

The sequencing used peripheral blood, collected in a trial of Ad26.COV2.S vaccine versus placebo. The sequence was collected from a person between 18 and 60 years old who received the Ad26.COV2.S COVID-19 vaccine or a placebo. The chain combines TRBV11-3 with TRBJ2-1, with 7 bases fitting TRBD2. The CDR3 loop reads CASSSGGSYNEQFF. The CDR3 DNA is TGTGCCAGTTCTAGCGGAGGTTCCTACAATGAGCAGTTCTTC.